What follows is one T cell receptor beta chain and its context. Its antigen is not known. This sample is part of a study of T cells in pancreatic ductal adenocarcinoma. Whole-study findings and limits: Enrichment of CD45RO+ effector over naive T cells in tumors may bias clonality. Blood had more productive templates and 6 to 9-fold more unique clonotypes than tumor.

The V and J ends lost 8 bases and 8 bases, in that order; junction bases with no gene match: 8. The CDR3 is 12 amino acids. Germline-derived CDR1 and CDR2 are SNHLY and FYNNEI. Produced via immunoSEQ multiplex PCR; TCRdb's table is partial and in-frame only. The data show 15,000 to 20,000 clones, almost 90% seen once. The selected patients with pancreatic ductal adenocarcinoma had surgery but no neoadjuvant therapy. Input material: PBMCs. The rearrangement links TRBV2 to TRBJ1-1; 7 bases map to TRBD1. This clonotype originated in a human donor with pancreatic ductal adenocarcinoma. The CDR3 sequence is CASLQGTWEAFF. CDR3 coding DNA: TGTGCCAGCCTACAGGGGACCTGGGAAGCTTTCTTT.